The rows below give T cell receptor beta chains drawn from one sample of a study of T cell responses to AZD1222 COVID-19 vaccine. The method was immunoSEQ multiplex PCR; TCRdb's version includes in-frame clones alone and lacks a portion of them. The data show over 120,000 clones, around 92% seen once. The material sequenced was peripheral blood, taken 28 days after the second AZD1222 dose. The receptors shown here come from an adult who received the AZD1222 COVID-19 vaccine. Each CDR3 is given with its conserved first and last residue. A D gene is named only where the DNA matches it firmly. Clone sizes are given selectively: once, few, many, or a class where the clone is expanded.

d_gene	j_gene	v_gene	abundance	CDR3aa	CDR3nt
TRBD2	TRBJ2-1	TRBV6-5	NA	CASNREEGTYNEQFF	TGTGCCAGCAATCGGGAGGAGGGAACATACAATGAGCAGTTCTTC
TRBD1	TRBJ2-1	TRBV11-2	NA	CASSSDREVNNEQFF	TGTGCCAGCAGCTCAGACAGGGAAGTTAACAATGAGCAGTTCTTC
NA	TRBJ1-2	TRBV6-6	NA	CASSYPANYGYTF	TGTGCCAGCAGTTACCCCGCTAACTATGGCTACACCTTC
NA	TRBJ2-1	TRBV7-9	NA	CASSLAGGYNEQFF	TGTGCCAGCAGCTTAGCGGGAGGCTACAATGAGCAGTTCTTC
TRBD1	TRBJ2-2	TRBV5-4	NA	CASSRYGQGAGELFF	TGTGCCAGCAGCAGATACGGACAGGGGGCCGGGGAGCTGTTTTTT
NA	TRBJ2-3	TRBV4-1	once	CASSQVGGITDTQYF	TGCGCCAGCAGCCAAGTTGGGGGAATCACAGATACGCAGTATTTT
NA	TRBJ2-1	TRBV11-2	NA	CASSLDRMGFNEQFF	TGTGCCAGCAGCTTGGACAGAATGGGGTTCAATGAGCAGTTCTTC
NA	TRBJ1-2	TRBV7-2	NA	CASSLMYGGHNSGYTF	TGTGCCAGCAGCTTAATGTACGGGGGACACAACTCCGGCTACACCTTC
NA	TRBJ1-4	TRBV5-1	NA	CASSSEGKLFF	TGCGCCAGCAGCTCGGAGGGGAAACTGTTTTTT
NA	TRBJ2-3	TRBV3-1/TRBV3-2	NA	CASSRAVAIGTDTQYF	TGTGCCAGCAGCCGCGCCGTGGCGATTGGGACAGATACGCAGTATTTT
NA	TRBJ1-3	TRBV19	NA	CASRRAGSGNTIYF	TGTGCCAGTAGGAGGGCCGGCTCTGGAAACACCATATATTTT
NA	TRBJ1-5	TRBV2	NA	CASSGQSDQPQHF	TGTGCCAGCAGTGGACAGTCCGATCAGCCCCAGCATTTT
NA	TRBJ2-1	TRBV6-5	NA	CASSLLADSYNEQFF	TGTGCCAGCAGCCTACTAGCAGACTCATACAATGAGCAGTTCTTC
NA	TRBJ1-2	TRBV15	NA	CATSRGAGIGYGYTF	TGTGCCACCAGCAGAGGTGCGGGGATAGGCTATGGCTACACCTTC
TRBD1	TRBJ2-1	TRBV5-6	NA	CASSPIDRGISNEQFF	TGTGCCAGCAGCCCTATTGACAGGGGGATTAGCAATGAGCAGTTCTTC
TRBD2	TRBJ2-2	TRBV7-2	NA	CASSLRASGGGTGELFF	TGTGCCAGCAGCTTAAGGGCTAGCGGGGGTGGCACCGGGGAGCTGTTTTTT
TRBD1	TRBJ2-2	TRBV10-3	NA	CAISEGTGANTGELFF	TGTGCCATCAGTGAAGGGACAGGGGCGAACACCGGGGAGCTGTTTTTT
NA	TRBJ2-2	TRBV5-4	NA	CASSPGIANTGELFF	TGTGCCAGCAGTCCGGGGATCGCGAACACCGGGGAGCTGTTTTTT
TRBD2	TRBJ2-1	TRBV27	NA	CASSLSASGGSYNEQFF	TGTGCCAGCAGTTTATCTGCTAGCGGGGGCTCCTACAATGAGCAGTTCTTC
NA	TRBJ1-1	TRBV6-2/TRBV6-3	NA	CASSYRGITEAFF	TGTGCCAGCAGTTACAGGGGTATTACTGAAGCTTTCTTT
TRBD1	TRBJ1-1	TRBV5-1	once	CASSQKQGSDTEAFF	TGCGCCAGCAGCCAGAAACAGGGGTCGGACACTGAAGCTTTCTTT
TRBD2	TRBJ2-7	TRBV6-5	NA	CASRPPGLAGGEQYF	TGTGCCAGCAGACCGCCGGGACTAGCGGGAGGCGAGCAGTACTTC
NA	TRBJ2-7	TRBV5-6	once	CASSSGWRSYEQYF	TGTGCCAGCAGCTCCGGGTGGCGGTCCTACGAGCAGTACTTC
TRBD1	TRBJ2-1	TRBV13	NA	CASRLAGTGALSYNEQFF	TGTGCCAGCAGACTGGCCGGGACAGGGGCCCTTTCCTACAATGAGCAGTTCTTC
TRBD1	TRBJ2-5	TRBV29-1	NA	CATYTGEETQYF	TGCGCTACCTATACAGGGGAAGAGACCCAGTACTTC
NA	TRBJ1-1	TRBV29-1	NA	CSVESPGMNTEAFF	TGCAGCGTTGAATCGCCGGGGATGAACACTGAAGCTTTCTTT
TRBD1	TRBJ1-2	TRBV2	once	CASSAGQYYGYTF	TGTGCCAGCAGCGCGGGACAGTACTATGGCTACACCTTC
NA	TRBJ2-1	TRBV19	NA	CASSQGGYANEQFF	TGTGCCAGTAGTCAAGGCGGGTATGCCAATGAGCAGTTCTTC
NA	TRBJ1-1	TRBV10-2	NA	CASSDFNRKEAFF	TGCGCCAGCAGTGATTTTAACAGAAAAGAAGCTTTCTTT
TRBD1	TRBJ2-1	TRBV27	NA	CASKQGAISYNEQFF	TGTGCCAGCAAACAGGGGGCGATCTCCTACAATGAGCAGTTCTTC
NA	TRBJ2-7	TRBV6-1	NA	CASSDPARRQYF	TGTGCCAGCAGTGACCCCGCCCGCCGGCAGTACTTC
TRBD1	TRBJ2-1	TRBV7-9	NA	CASSTRDRDDEQFF	TGTGCCAGCAGCACACGGGACAGGGATGATGAGCAGTTCTTC
NA	TRBJ2-3	TRBV30	once	CAWSVGLPSTDTQYF	TGTGCCTGGAGTGTTGGGCTACCGAGCACAGATACGCAGTATTTT
NA	TRBJ2-1	TRBV18	NA	CASSPPLSSYNEQFF	TGTGCCAGCTCACCACCGCTTAGCTCCTACAATGAGCAGTTCTTC
NA	TRBJ2-2	TRBV5-1	NA	CASSKPGPANTGELFF	TGCGCCAGCAGCAAACCGGGACCGGCGAACACCGGGGAGCTGTTTTTT
NA	TRBJ1-4	TRBV18	NA	CASSRGSGEKLFF	TGTGCCAGCTCCAGAGGGTCAGGTGAAAAACTGTTTTTT
TRBD1	TRBJ1-5	TRBV6-5	NA	CASTGTAYYQPQHF	TGTGCCAGCACCGGGACAGCCTATTATCAGCCCCAGCATTTT
TRBD2	TRBJ2-1	TRBV10-3	NA	CAIATSGHNEQFF	TGTGCCATCGCCACTAGCGGTCACAATGAGCAGTTCTTC
NA	TRBJ1-1	TRBV4-3	NA	CASSQGVGGFTEAFF	TGCGCCAGCAGCCAAGGGGTAGGGGGTTTCACTGAAGCTTTCTTT
NA	TRBJ2-5	TRBV30	NA	CAWGYGETQYF	TGTGCCTGGGGGTACGGGGAGACCCAGTACTTC
NA	TRBJ1-5	TRBV6-1	NA	CASSEYVSVGNSNQPQHF	TGTGCCAGCAGTGAATACGTATCGGTGGGGAATAGCAATCAGCCCCAGCATTTT
TRBD2	TRBJ2-3	TRBV6-2/TRBV6-3	once	CASSYESLAGPTDTQYF	TGTGCCAGCAGTTACGAGTCCCTAGCGGGCCCCACAGATACGCAGTATTTT
TRBD1	TRBJ1-2	TRBV25-1	NA	CASSEFAGGANYGYTF	TGTGCCAGCAGTGAATTCGCAGGGGGCGCAAACTATGGCTACACCTTC
TRBD1	TRBJ1-4	TRBV3-1/TRBV3-2	NA	CASLGQGPTNEKLFF	TGTGCCAGCCTGGGACAGGGACCAACTAATGAAAAACTGTTTTTT
NA	TRBJ1-1	TRBV6-5	NA	CASSQGRTEAFF	TGTGCCAGCAGTCAGGGGCGGACTGAAGCTTTCTTT
NA	TRBJ2-1	TRBV5-1	NA	CASSTGLTYNEQFF	TGCGCCAGCAGCACGGGACTGACCTACAATGAGCAGTTCTTC
NA	TRBJ2-1	TRBV9	NA	CASSVAGWSYNEQFF	TGTGCCAGCAGCGTAGCGGGATGGTCCTACAATGAGCAGTTCTTC
NA	TRBJ2-5	TRBV14	NA	CASSQGAKETQYF	TGTGCCAGCAGCCAAGGGGCTAAAGAGACCCAGTACTTC
TRBD1	TRBJ1-1	TRBV6-2/TRBV6-3	NA	CASSYSQGAPAFF	TGTGCCAGCAGTTACTCGCAGGGGGCGCCGGCTTTCTTT
NA	TRBJ1-5	TRBV5-1	NA	CASSLDRLGGNQPQHF	TGCGCCAGCAGCTTAGACAGATTAGGTGGCAATCAGCCCCAGCATTTT
NA	TRBJ2-1	TRBV5-4	few	CASSLVERSAYNEQFF	TGTGCCAGCAGCTTGGTGGAGCGTTCTGCCTACAATGAGCAGTTCTTC
NA	TRBJ1-1	TRBV5-1	NA	CASSLAGQQNTEAFF	TGCGCCAGCAGCTTGGCTGGACAACAGAACACTGAAGCTTTCTTT
NA	TRBJ2-2	TRBV24-1	NA	CATSDFRRRELFF	TGTGCCACCAGTGATTTTAGGCGGAGGGAGCTGTTTTTT
TRBD1	TRBJ2-7	TRBV29-1	few	CSVPGTGTNEQYF	TGCAGCGTTCCCGGGACAGGGACCAACGAGCAGTACTTC